Following are 28 T cell receptor beta chains from one sample sequenced in a study of preoperative IRX-2 immunotherapy in early breast cancer. Assay: immunoSEQ multiplex PCR; the TCRdb copy retains only in-frame clones and omits some. The top ten clones hold around 2% of a sample with about 98,000 clones, 86% of them seen once. Treatment meaning: preoperative locoregional IRX-2 cytokine immunotherapy. This material consisted of tumor tissue, taken after IRX-2 immunotherapy. The receptor set was obtained from a human donor with breast cancer.

This rearrangement joins TRBV12-5 to TRBJ1-4; TRBD1 agrees at 9 bases. CDR3 length: 14 residues. CDR1 is LGHNT, CDR2 FRNRAP, per germline. CDR3 nucleotides: TGTGCCAGCACCTCCGGGACAGGGAATGAAAAACTGTTTTTT. Its protein is CASTSGTGNEKLFF.

A single count supports this clone. This rearrangement joins TRBV10-1 to TRBJ2-1; D remains ambiguous. The germline V and J ends were trimmed by 6 bases and 5 bases, with 5 bases remaining between them. The germline V gene encodes CDR1 WNHNN and CDR2 SYGVQD (reference sequence). CDR3 length: 11 residues. The CDR3 sequence: CASSRNNEQFF. Here the CDR3 DNA reads TGCGCCAGCAGCCGTAACAATGAGCAGTTCTTC.

The J gene is TRBJ1-1, the V gene TRBV6-8; 7 nucleotides agree with TRBD1. J was trimmed by 6 bases and V by 6 bases; bases with no gene match: 10. This CDR3 has 14 amino acids. Germline V lookup: CDR1 MNHGY, CDR2 SAAAGT. In nucleotides, the CDR3 is TGTGCCAGCAGCCCAGGGGGACTGAGGGCTGAAGCTTTCTTT. It translates to CASSPGGLRAEAFF.

The J gene is TRBJ2-7, the V gene TRBV29-1; D might be TRBD1 (5 bases). Germline V CDR1 and CDR2: SQVTM, ANQGSEA. Trimming stripped 3 bases from V and 3 bases from J, with 15 bases between. The CDR3 has 14 residues. CDR3: CSVEIPGRGYEQYF. In nucleotides, the CDR3 is TGCAGCGTTGAGATCCCGGGTAGGGGCTACGAGCAGTACTTC.

Only one count was recorded for this clone. The V call is TRBV18, the J call TRBJ2-3; no clear D. The CDR3 loop spans 15 amino acids. From germline, CDR1 is KGHSH and CDR2 LQKENI. V was cut by 1 base and J by 3 bases, with 11 bases left in between. CDR3 sequence: CASSPLGLGTDTQYF. In nucleotides, the CDR3 is TGTGCCAGCTCACCACTAGGGCTCGGGACAGATACGCAGTATTTT.

The rearrangement uses TRBV2 and TRBJ2-1, with unresolved D. Trimming took 5 bases from V and 0 from J, leaving 5 bases between them. CDR1 is SNHLY and CDR2 is FYNNEI in the germline V gene. The CDR3 length is 13 residues. CDR3 in amino acids: CASSSNSYNEQFF. The CDR3 DNA reads as TGTGCCAGCAGTTCGAACTCCTACAATGAGCAGTTCTTC.

This clone was recorded only once. The chain has TRBV29-1 and TRBJ1-1; TRBD1 matches at 10 bases. Trimming removed 7 bases from V and 7 bases from J; junction bases left unmatched: 6. Germline CDR1 reads SQVTM; CDR2 reads ANQGSEA. CDR3 size: 12 residues. Written as DNA, the CDR3 is TGCAGCGGGGGACAGGGGTTGGATGAAGCTTTCTTT. Amino acid sequence: CSGGQGLDEAFF.

The chain employs TRBV18 and TRBJ1-5; D is unclear. The CDR3 consists of 13 residues. The V gene lost 3 bases and the J gene lost 4 bases, with 7 bases spanning the gap. CDR1 and CDR2 (germline): KGHSH, LQKENI. The CDR3 nucleotides read TGTGCCAGCTCACCGGTAGCGAATCAGCCCCAGCATTTT. Its translation is CASSPVANQPQHF.

V gene TRBV5-1 combines with J gene TRBJ2-5, with 9 bases aligning to TRBD1. The CDR3 runs to 14 residues. The germline gives CDR1 SGHRS, CDR2 YFSETQ. The V segment lost 0 bases and the J segment 7 bases; nucleotides outside the gene matches: 4. For the CDR3, the DNA is TGCGCCAGCAGCTTGGGGGACAGGGAGGGGACCCAGTACTTC. Protein product: CASSLGDREGTQYF.

This clone was detected once. The rearrangement links TRBV18 to TRBJ2-5; 14 bases line up with TRBD2. Germline loops: CDR1 KGHSH, CDR2 LQKENI. V was pared by 6 bases and J by 3 bases, with 9 bases of the junction left unmatched. This CDR3 has 17 residues. CDR3 nucleotides: TGTGCCAGCTCCCCGGGACTAGCGGGGGCTACCAAAGAGACCCAGTACTTC. The encoded protein is CASSPGLAGATKETQYF.

The V call is TRBV12-5, the J call TRBJ2-3; possibly TRBD1 for D (5 bases). Deletions cut 0 bases from V and 8 bases from J, with 24 bases between. This CDR3 has 18 residues. Germline V lookup: CDR1 LGHNT, CDR2 FRNRAP. The CDR3 sequence: CASGLVPFGMGAQGTQYF. The CDR3 DNA reads as TGTGCTAGTGGTTTGGTACCCTTCGGAATGGGCGCCCAGGGTACGCAGTATTTT.

The chain combines TRBV14 with TRBJ2-1, with unresolved D. CDR1 is SGHDN and CDR2 is FVKESK in the germline V gene. The CDR3 extends over 13 amino acids. V lost 0 bases and J lost 5, with 5 bases in between. This chain's CDR3 is CASSQDEHNEQFF. The CDR3 nucleotides read TGTGCCAGCAGCCAAGATGAGCACAATGAGCAGTTCTTC.

This chain connects TRBV6-7 to TRBJ2-7; D gene ambiguous. Being an ORF, TRBV6-7 has a function that is uncertain. Trimming took off 2 bases at V and 5 bases at J, with 10 bases between the two ends. The CDR3 sequence is 13 residues long. The CDR3 loop reads CASSYVSNHEQYF. CDR3 in DNA: TGTGCCAGCAGTTACGTATCGAATCACGAGCAGTACTTC.

The V call is TRBV6-8, the J call TRBJ1-6, with D possibly being TRBD1 (6 bases). Germline assignment: CDR1 MNHGY and CDR2 SAAAGT. Trimming removed 10 bases from V and 7 bases from J, with 14 bases in between. The CDR3 spans 13 residues. CDR3 protein: CAIRGQLNSPLHF. The CDR3 bases are TGTGCCATCCGGGGACAACTAAATTCACCCCTCCACTTT.

The chain couples TRBV18 to TRBJ2-1; either TRBD1 or TRBD2 may fit D (6 bases each). From germline, CDR1 is KGHSH and CDR2 LQKENI. The CDR3 contains 16 residues. Trimming shortened V by 6 bases and J by 7 bases, and 22 bases separated the two germline ends. The CDR3 DNA reads as TGTGCCAGCTCGAATGTGAGAAGGGGGGACGCGAATGAGCAGTTCTTC. Translating it yields CASSNVRRGDANEQFF. The full variable domain, its missing parts supplied by reference TRBV18 and TRBJ2-1, is NAGVMQNPRHLVRRRGQEARLRCSPMKGHSHVYWYRQLPEEGLKFMVYLQKENIIDESGMPKERFSAEFPKEGPSILRIQQVVRGDSAAYFCASSNVRRGDANEQFFGPGTRLTVL.

V is TRBV5-1 and J is TRBJ2-7; 8 bases are shared with TRBD2. Germline V gives CDR1 SGHRS, CDR2 YFSETQ. The CDR3 contains 14 residues. J lost 2 bases, V lost 4 bases, and 5 bases had no gene match. CDR3 sequence: CASSDTSGPYEQYF. CDR3 sequence (DNA): TGCGCCAGCAGCGACACTAGCGGCCCCTACGAGCAGTACTTC. Combining the CDR3 with reference TRBV5-1 and TRBJ2-7 gives the whole variable domain KAGVTQTPRYLIKTRGQQVTLSCSPISGHRSVSWYQQTPGQGLQFLFEYFSETQRNKGNFPGRFSGRQFSNSRSEMNVSTLELGDSALYLCASSDTSGPYEQYFGPGTRLTVT.

The chain is built from TRBV2 and TRBJ1-2; D possibly corresponds to TRBD1 (6 bases). There are 13 residues in the CDR3. Germline CDR1 and CDR2: SNHLY and FYNNEI. V gave up 5 bases and J gave up 7 bases, with 14 bases separating them. CDR3 sequence reads: CASSHRDYVGYTF. The CDR3 DNA reads TGTGCCAGCAGTCACAGGGATTACGTTGGCTACACCTTC.

The chain combines TRBV30 with TRBJ1-5; the match to TRBD1 covers 8 bases. CDR1 and CDR2 from the germline V gene are GTSNPN and SVGIG (reference sequence). The CDR3 is 14 residues long. With 3 bases clipped from V and 6 bases from J, the junction kept 7 bases outside the gene matches. CDR3 DNA: TGTGCCTGGAGGGCCGACAGGGGTGGTCAGCCCCAGCATTTT. Protein: CAWRADRGGQPQHF.

The rearrangement uses TRBV10-2 and TRBJ1-3; D might be TRBD1 (5 bases). The germline V and J ends were trimmed by 8 bases and 7 bases, with 18 bases remaining between them. The CDR3 runs to 14 residues. Per the germline V gene, CDR1 is WSHSY and CDR2 is SAAADI. The CDR3 loop reads CASGKGQVGNTIYF. Here the CDR3 DNA reads TGCGCCAGCGGCAAAGGACAAGTTGGGAACACCATATATTTT.

The V gene is TRBV6-8, the J gene TRBJ2-1; D is undetermined. CDR3 length: 14 amino acids. The ends were cut back, 5 bases at V and 3 bases at J, with 11 bases in the middle. Germline values: CDR1 MNHGY, CDR2 SAAAGT. CDR3 residues: CASSKLEIYNEQFF. CDR3 coding DNA: TGTGCCAGCAGTAAATTGGAGATCTACAATGAGCAGTTCTTC.

V and J are TRBV6-7 and TRBJ2-6, with D tentatively TRBD2 (5 bases). TRBV6-7 is classed as an ORF, of uncertain function. The CDR3 is made up of 15 amino acids. V gave up 5 bases and J gave up 1 base, with 9 bases separating them. The CDR3 nucleotides are TGTGCCAGCAGTGAAACGGGGTCTGGGGCCAACGTCCTGACTTTC. Translating it yields CASSETGSGANVLTF.

V is TRBV19 and J is TRBJ1-4, with D unclear. Germline-derived CDR1 and CDR2 are LNHDA and SQIVND (reference sequence). This CDR3 is 14 amino acids long. Trimming left V 3 bases short and J 5 bases short, with 10 bases between. CDR3 protein: CASSMVSQNEKLFF. The CDR3 coding sequence is TGTGCCAGTAGTATGGTCAGCCAGAATGAAAAACTGTTTTTT. Variable domain in full (rest from reference TRBV19 and TRBJ1-4): DGGITQSPKYLFRKEGQNVTLSCEQNLNHDAMYWYRQDPGQGLRLIYYSQIVNDFQKGDIAEGYSVSREKKESFPLTVTSAQKNPTAFYLCASSMVSQNEKLFFGSGTQLSVL.

V gene TRBV10-2 combines with J gene TRBJ2-5, with D tentatively TRBD2 (6 bases). Germline V gene lookup returns CDR1 WSHSY and CDR2 SAAADI. V lost 5 bases, J lost 2 bases, and 12 bases lay in between. The CDR3 is 14 amino acids. CDR3 nucleotide sequence: TGCGCCAGCAGTAAACCTAGCGTACAAGAGACCCAGTACTTC. Protein: CASSKPSVQETQYF.

The chain carries TRBV30 and TRBJ1-2; D is ambiguous. Germline-derived CDR1 and CDR2 are GTSNPN and SVGIG (reference sequence). Trimming took 0 bases from V and 8 from J, leaving 10 bases between them. The CDR3 extends over 12 amino acids. CDR3 protein: CAWSVNRGGYTF. CDR3 nucleotide sequence: TGTGCCTGGAGTGTAAATCGCGGGGGCTACACCTTC.

This sequence joins TRBV11-3 and TRBJ2-2; 7 nucleotides match TRBD1. The germline CDR1 and CDR2 sequences are SGHNT and YENEEA. V gave up 4 bases and J gave up 2 bases; unmatched junction bases: 10. The CDR3 spans 17 residues. CDR3 amino acids: CASSSATGQLNTGELFF. DNA for the CDR3: TGTGCCAGCAGCTCGGCCACGGGACAGTTAAACACCGGGGAGCTGTTTTTT.

The V and J genes are TRBV28 and TRBJ1-2, with D maybe TRBD1 (6 bases). The CDR3 is 14 residues long. From germline, CDR1 is MDHEN and CDR2 SYDVKM. Trimming cost V 6 bases and J 7 bases, with 18 bases left between them. In DNA form, the CDR3 reads TGTGCCAGCAGCCCCCCGAGGGGGGGGCGTGGCTACACCTTC. As protein: CASSPPRGGRGYTF.

This clone was seen once. The CDR3 sequence: CASEGIEDTQYF. For the CDR3, the DNA is TGTGCCAGCGAGGGAATAGAAGATACGCAGTATTTT. J is TRBJ2-3 and V is TRBV6-8; possibly TRBD2 for D (5 bases). V shed 8 bases and J shed 5 bases, with 11 bases lying between them. This CDR3 is 12 amino acids long. CDR1 and CDR2 (germline): MNHGY, SAAAGT.

This clone occurred a few times. V usage is TRBV6-8 and J usage is TRBJ2-7, with 9 nucleotides matching TRBD1. Trimming removed 6 bases from V and 4 bases from J; junction bases left unmatched: 7. CDR1 and CDR2 (germline): MNHGY, SAAAGT. The CDR3 consists of 14 residues. The CDR3 sequence is CASRFAGTGYEQYF. In nucleotides, the CDR3 is TGTGCCAGCAGATTCGCCGGGACAGGGTACGAGCAGTACTTC.